A selection of T cell receptor beta chains follows, all from one sample in a study of OX40 agonist ivuxolimab in advanced cancers. Sequencing was performed with immunoSEQ multiplex PCR; in TCRdb, only in-frame clones are kept and a portion is missing. The top ten hold around 1.8% of the sample, which has some 58,000 clones, around 93% seen once. The sequences come from CD4+ or CD8+ T cells sorted from blood, collected in a trial of the OX40 agonist ivuxolimab. Every receptor here comes from an adult with an advanced solid tumor such as melanoma, head and neck, liver or kidney cancer. CDR3s include the opening cysteine and the closing phenylalanine or tryptophan. Not every row has a clone size; where given, it reads once, few, many or a size class.

12 TRBV28 NA CASSQGVETQYF
15 TRBV28 NA CASASSGASTDTQYF
15 TRBV7-2 NA CASSLQGTTYNEQFF
15 TRBV7-8 NA CASSFKTGGADGYTF
16 TRBV4-1 once CASSQGVTQVSRPQHF
14 TRBV6-1 NA CASSGTSGRNEQFF
14 TRBV5-1 NA CASSLLEMNTEAFF
16 TRBV6-5 NA CASSSNAARGLGELFF
15 TRBV10-3 once CAISESLTGGETQYF
14 TRBV30 NA CAWKGTAGTGELFF
13 TRBV18 once CASSPRRMETQYF
16 TRBV28 NA CASSSPSGLLLGTQYF
14 TRBV19 NA CASSIARGTDTQYF
12 TRBV30 NA CAWSGTEPPLHF
14 TRBV11-2 NA CASSLAGVWSPLHF
14 TRBV19 NA CASRTTLNTGELFF
14 TRBV28 NA CASSRGSLDEGYTF
13 TRBV7-8 NA CASSLGAAETQYF
13 TRBV30 NA CAWSMAGNQPQHF
15 TRBV7-9 NA CASSYGTDYYNEQFF
16 TRBV6-5 few CASSYSSVGMNTEAFF
17 TRBV30 NA CAWSASLRRASGNTIYF
13 TRBV5-5 NA CASSPTPSHEQFF
14 TRBV6-1 NA CASSENGEGEKLFF
17 TRBV19 once CASSITLGSAYNYGYTF
15 TRBV4-3 NA CASSQAASGRDTQYF
13 TRBV7-3 once CASSLFTTQPQHF
12 TRBV5-6 NA CASSLVRGEQFF